One sample yielded the 2 T cell receptor beta chains listed below, sequenced in a study of blood T cell repertoires in COVID-19. The repertoire was sequenced with immunoSEQ multiplex PCR; TCRdb's copy has only in-frame clones and lacks some. The sample shows approximately 210,000 clones, under 95% of them seen only once. The specimen was peripheral blood. Receptors originate from a man aged 25 to 40 with acute or convalescent COVID-19.

V and J are TRBV9 and TRBJ1-4; D is possibly TRBD1 (6 bases). Trimming took 3 bases from V and 8 from J, leaving 14 bases between them. Germline V gene data show CDR1 as SGDLS and CDR2 as YYNGEE. The CDR3 extends over 14 amino acids. The CDR3 bases are TGTGCCAGCAGCGAAGGACAGTTTGGGGAAAAACTGTTTTTT. Its translation: CASSEGQFGEKLFF.

The V gene is TRBV5-4, the J gene TRBJ2-5, with 7 bases aligning to TRBD1. Germline CDR1 SGHNT, CDR2 YYREEE (reference sequence). V lost 7 bases to trimming and J lost 5 bases; unmatched junction nucleotides: 11. This CDR3 region has 14 residues. CDR3 region: CASHKGGLTETQYF. In DNA form, the CDR3 reads TGTGCCAGCCACAAAGGGGGCCTAACGGAGACCCAGTACTTC.